Listed here is a single T cell receptor beta chain. The time point is: peripheral blood 6 weeks after treatment start. The data were produced by immunoSEQ multiplex PCR, yet TCRdb's version contains in-frame clones alone and is incomplete. Of 41,000 or so clones in the sample, about 85% were seen once. The sample comes from a study of PD-L1 blockade in urothelial cancer. This CDR3 spans 19 amino acids. The junction had 14 bases not matched to a gene; V was cut back by 1 base and J by 2 bases. Germline loops: CDR1 SGHAT, CDR2 FQNNGV. The rearrangement joins TRBV11-2 to TRBJ2-5, with TRBD2 matching over 9 bases. The material was PBMCs, obtained around atezolizumab (anti-PD-L1) treatment. The clonotype originates from a man aged 65 to 79 with urothelial cancer. The CDR3 DNA is TGTGCCAGCAGCTTAGTTCGGGTGGGTAGCGGGAGAGGTCAAGAGACCCAGTACTTC. This codes for CASSLVRVGSGRGQETQYF.